The 14 T cell receptor beta chains given below trace back to one sample, sequenced in a study of blood T cell repertoires in COVID-19. The method was immunoSEQ multiplex PCR; TCRdb's version includes in-frame clones alone and lacks a portion of them. The sample lists hundreds of thousands of clones; around 87% were seen once. The material sequenced was peripheral blood. The receptors derive from a woman in her forties or fifties who had recovered from COVID-19.

The table lists this clone with a few counts. The gene calls are TRBV4-3 and TRBJ2-7; 11 positions agree with TRBD1. V lost 3 bases and J lost 3; bases outside the gene matches: 4. The CDR3 loop spans 15 amino acids. Germline V gene lookup returns CDR1 LGHNA and CDR2 YSLEER. CDR3 sequence: CASSHSGTGGYEQYF. DNA of the CDR3: TGCGCCAGCAGCCATTCCGGGACAGGGGGCTACGAGCAGTACTTC.

This chain joins TRBV9 and TRBJ2-1, with D possibly matching TRBD1 (5 bases). V lost 3 bases, J lost 7 bases, and 8 bases lay in between. Germline CDR1 SGDLS, CDR2 YYNGEE. This CDR3 is built from 12 residues. CDR3 nucleotides: TGTGCCAGCAGCGAGGGGCGGAATGAGCAGTTCTTC. Residues: CASSEGRNEQFF.

This clone appeared a single time. The rearrangement links TRBV19 to TRBJ1-3; D remains unclear. Germline CDR1 reads LNHDA; CDR2 reads SQIVND (reference sequence). V was trimmed by 5 bases and J by 3 bases, leaving 20 bases between them. This CDR3 has 17 amino acids. The CDR3 region is CASSPAGGMRYGNTIYF. The CDR3 DNA follows: TGTGCCAGTAGTCCGGCCGGAGGAATGCGGTATGGAAACACCATATATTTT.

The chain couples TRBV25-1 to TRBJ2-2; 8 bases are shared with TRBD2. Germline CDR1 is MGHDK and CDR2 is SYGVNS. The CDR3 runs 18 residues. Unmatched junction bases numbered 19, after V lost 7 bases and J lost 6 bases. The CDR3 spells CASTLSAVSGSSSGELFF. As DNA, the CDR3 is TGTGCCAGCACCCTCAGCGCAGTGAGCGGGAGTTCATCCGGGGAGCTGTTTTTT.

This chain joins TRBV7-6 and TRBJ1-3; 7 bases line up with TRBD1. The germline CDR1 and CDR2 sequences are SGHVS and FNYEAQ. The junction had 8 bases not matched to a gene; V was cut back by 5 bases and J by 4 bases. The CDR3 consists of 15 residues. CDR3 sequence reads: CASSTRQGGGNTIYF. Here the CDR3 DNA reads TGTGCCAGCAGCACCCGACAGGGCGGGGGAAACACCATATATTTT. Full variable domain (missing parts from reference TRBV7-6 and TRBJ1-3): GAGVSQSPRYKVTKRGQDVALRCDPISGHVSLYWYRQALGQGPEFLTYFNYEAQQDKSGLPNDRFSAERPEGSISTLTIQRTEQRDSAMYRCASSTRQGGGNTIYFGEGSWLTVV.

The chain combines TRBV9 with TRBJ2-5, with D uncertain. V lost 0 bases, J lost 5 bases, and 8 bases lay in between. The length of the CDR3 is 13 residues. CDR1 is SGDLS and CDR2 is YYNGEE in the germline V gene. CDR3 in DNA: TGTGCCAGCAGCGTAGGGAGCTGGGAGACCCAGTACTTC. Amino acids: CASSVGSWETQYF.

This clone has only one observation. This chain uses TRBV28 with TRBJ1-3, with D hard to call. The CDR3 sequence is 14 residues long. The germline V and J ends were trimmed by 7 bases and 1 base, with 11 bases remaining between them. CDR1 is MDHEN and CDR2 is SYDVKM in the germline V gene. The CDR3 DNA reads as TGTGCCAGCACTCAGTTCAATTCTGGAAACACCATATATTTT. It encodes CASTQFNSGNTIYF. Full variable domain (missing parts from reference TRBV28 and TRBJ1-3): DVKVTQSSRYLVKRTGEKVFLECVQDMDHENMFWYRQDPGLGLRLIYFSYDVKMKEKGDIPEGYSVSREKKERFSLILESASTNQTSMYLCASTQFNSGNTIYFGEGSWLTVV.

This sequence joins TRBV28 and TRBJ2-5; possibly TRBD1 for D (6 bases). The germline gives CDR1 MDHEN, CDR2 SYDVKM. The CDR3 sequence is 15 residues long. Trimming removed 5 bases at V and 5 bases at J, with 18 bases between. The CDR3: CASSPPRGELETQYF. The CDR3 DNA reads as TGTGCCAGCAGTCCCCCCAGGGGAGAGTTGGAGACCCAGTACTTC. The whole variable domain, filled in from reference TRBV28 and TRBJ2-5, reads DVKVTQSSRYLVKRTGEKVFLECVQDMDHENMFWYRQDPGLGLRLIYFSYDVKMKEKGDIPEGYSVSREKKERFSLILESASTNQTSMYLCASSPPRGELETQYFGPGTRLLVL.

This sequence joins TRBV28 and TRBJ1-5; D unresolved. The CDR3 is made up of 12 amino acids. Germline CDR1 reads MDHEN; CDR2 reads SYDVKM. V lost 5 bases and J lost 4, with 6 bases in between. Here the CDR3 reads CASSPINQPQHF. The DNA for the CDR3 is TGTGCCAGCAGTCCAATTAATCAGCCCCAGCATTTT.

The V call is TRBV6-6, the J call TRBJ1-1; D is uncertain. There are 14 residues in the CDR3. V was trimmed by 2 bases and J by 1 base, leaving 8 bases between them. Germline V gives CDR1 MNHNY, CDR2 SVGAGI (reference sequence). The CDR3 DNA sequence: TGTGCCAGCAGTTACAGCAGGCAGAACACTGAAGCTTTCTTT. Its translation: CASSYSRQNTEAFF.

The chain combines TRBV11-3 with TRBJ2-5, with 7 bases identical to TRBD1. The CDR3 extends over 15 amino acids. Trimming took 4 bases from V and 5 from J; bases not matched to a gene: 10. Germline CDR1 is SGHNT and CDR2 is YENEEA. CDR3 in DNA: TGTGCCAGCAGCTCCCGACAGGGCCCACAGGAGACCCAGTACTTC. It specifies CASSSRQGPQETQYF.

The J gene is TRBJ2-5, the V gene TRBV7-2; TRBD2 agrees at 14 bases. The CDR3 runs 15 residues. V was pared by 5 bases and J by 3 bases, with 2 bases of the junction left unmatched. CDR1 is SGHTA, CDR2 FQGNSA, per germline. CDR3 DNA sequence: TGTGCCAGCAGCACGGGACTAGCGGGGGAAGAGACCCAGTACTTC. Residues: CASSTGLAGEETQYF.

This sequence joins TRBV11-3 and TRBJ2-1; the match to TRBD1 covers 8 bases. Germline CDR1 and CDR2: SGHNT and YENEEA. This CDR3 spans 15 amino acids. Trimming cost V 4 bases and J 4 bases; bases outside gene matches: 6. The CDR3 region has the DNA TGTGCCAGCAGCTCCAGGACAGGGCTATACAATGAGCAGTTCTTC. It translates to CASSSRTGLYNEQFF.

This chain connects TRBV19 to TRBJ1-1; TRBD1 aligns across 7 bases. The germline CDR1 and CDR2 sequences are LNHDA and SQIVND (reference sequence). After removal of 8 bases from V and 2 bases from J, the junction contained 5 bases not matched to a gene. CDR3 length: 13 amino acids. CDR3 protein: CASGDRSNTEAFF. The CDR3 DNA sequence: TGTGCCAGTGGGGACAGATCCAACACTGAAGCTTTCTTT.